This TCR beta chain was recorded in a study of blood T cell repertoires in COVID-19. Here immunoSEQ multiplex PCR was the method, and the copy in TCRdb shows in-frame clones only, minus some. Of 200,000 to 250,000 clones detected, 85% appear once; the ten largest clones hold around a sixth. This TCR came from a middle-aged man who had recovered from COVID-19. The sequencing sample was made of PBMCs or T cells enriched from blood (not recorded which).

The CDR3 sequence is CASSSGTSGRNEQYF. For the CDR3, the DNA is TGTGCCAGCTCATCCGGGACTAGCGGACGGAACGAGCAGTACTTC. This chain links TRBV18 with TRBJ2-7; 11 nucleotides match TRBD2. Trimming removed 5 bases from V and 5 bases from J; junction bases left unmatched: 8. There are 15 residues in the CDR3. CDR1 is KGHSH and CDR2 is LQKENI in the germline V gene.